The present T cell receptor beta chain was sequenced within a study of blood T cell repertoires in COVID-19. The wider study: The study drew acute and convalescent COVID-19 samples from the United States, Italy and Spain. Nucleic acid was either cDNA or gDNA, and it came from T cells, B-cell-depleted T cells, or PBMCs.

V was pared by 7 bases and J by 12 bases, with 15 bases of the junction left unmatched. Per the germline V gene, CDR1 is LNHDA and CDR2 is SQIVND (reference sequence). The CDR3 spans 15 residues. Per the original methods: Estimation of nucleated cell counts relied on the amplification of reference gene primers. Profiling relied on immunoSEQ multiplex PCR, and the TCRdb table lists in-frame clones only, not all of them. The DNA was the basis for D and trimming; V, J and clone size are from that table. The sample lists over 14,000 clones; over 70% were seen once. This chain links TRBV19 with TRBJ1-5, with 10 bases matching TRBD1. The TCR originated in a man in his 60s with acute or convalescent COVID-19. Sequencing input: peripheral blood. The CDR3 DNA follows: TGTGCCAGTACCCCCGGGGGGACAGGGGTGGTTGGCCAGCATTTT. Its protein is CASTPGGTGVVGQHF.